Below, 30 T cell receptor beta chains from the same sample are listed, as sequenced in a study of T-cell memory formation after mild COVID-19. TCRdb re-called the 5' RACE reads with MiXCR, one entry per CDR3 protein. Altogether approximately 270,000 distinct CDR3 sequences are present, 15% to 20% being singletons, with the ten largest covering approximately 23%. Sequenced sample: PBMCs or a T cell subset sorted from them (not recorded which). The receptors were sampled from a man between 18 and 29 years old who had mild COVID-19 (a few samples of this study predate the infection). Cell type and time point are not known.

This clonotype has only a few counts. V usage is TRBV7-2 and J usage is TRBJ2-7; D may correspond to TRBD1 or TRBD2 (6 bases each). CDR1 and CDR2 from the germline V gene are SGHTA and FQGNSA. The CDR3 sequence is 15 residues long. Trimming stripped 2 bases from V and 1 base from J, with 12 bases between. DNA for the CDR3: TGTGCCAGCAGCTTAACGGGGGCACTATCCTACGAGCAGTACGTC. Residues: CASSLTGALSYEQYV.

The J gene is TRBJ2-7, the V gene TRBV7-2, with TRBD2 matching 7 bases. The germline gives CDR1 SGHTA, CDR2 FQGNSA. CDR3 length: 14 residues. Trimming took 3 bases from V and 6 from J; bases not matched to a gene: 8. CDR3 loop: CASSFTGGVGEQYV. The CDR3 nucleotides are TGTGCCAGCAGCTTTACGGGGGGTGTCGGCGAGCAGTACGTC.

This clonotype has only a few counts. CDR3 DNA sequence: TGTGCCAGCATCAAGGGGGGGACTGGAAACACCATATATTTT. Translation: CASIKGGTGNTIYF. V is TRBV12-3 or TRBV12-4 and J is TRBJ1-3, with D possibly matching TRBD1 (6 bases). There are 14 residues in the CDR3. The V end lost 7 bases, the J end lost 2 bases, and 12 bases lay between the germline ends.

This clonotype came up a few times. This chain joins TRBV7-2 and TRBJ2-3; 10 nucleotides agree with TRBD2. The ends lost 5 bases at V and 0 bases at J; junction bases unmatched: 11. The CDR3 contains 18 residues. The V gene's germline CDR1 is SGHTA and CDR2 FQGNSA. This chain's CDR3 is CASSLAASGGLSTDTQYF. CDR3 bases: TGTGCCAGCAGCCTGGCGGCTAGCGGGGGACTCAGCACAGATACGCAGTATTTT.

There are many counts of this clonotype. V gene TRBV28 combines with J gene TRBJ1-2; the match to TRBD1 covers 8 bases. The CDR3 extends over 12 amino acids. CDR1 and CDR2 from the germline V gene are MDHEN and SYDVKM. The V gene end was trimmed by 4 bases and the J gene end by 8 bases; junction bases not matched to a gene: 3. Here the CDR3 reads CASSSGGMGYTF. The CDR3 DNA follows: TGTGCCAGCAGTTCAGGGGGCATGGGCTACACCTTC.

V is TRBV28 and J is TRBJ1-1; D remains unclear. Trimming removed 6 bases at V and 4 bases at J, with 15 bases between. CDR1 is MDHEN, CDR2 SYDVKM, per germline. CDR3 length: 14 residues. DNA of the CDR3: TGTGCCAGCAGCCCCACCGGCTGGGGCACTGAAGCTTTCTTT. Its protein is CASSPTGWGTEAFF.

This clonotype was counted ten times or more. The J gene is TRBJ1-6, the V gene TRBV12-3 or TRBV12-4; 7 nucleotides agree with TRBD1. Losses at the gene ends were 5 bases for V and 4 bases for J; bases not matched to a gene: 5. CDR3 length: 15 residues. CDR3 sequence reads: CASSLQGGYNSPLHF. The CDR3 nucleotides are TGTGCCAGCAGTCTCCAGGGGGGGTATAATTCACCCCTCCACTTT.

This chain connects TRBV6-5 to TRBJ2-1; a possible D gene is TRBD2 (6 bases). V lost 0 bases and J 2 bases, leaving 11 bases between the germline ends. CDR3 length: 16 residues. Looked up from germline, CDR1 is MNHEY and CDR2 is SVGAGI. The CDR3 sequence: CASSYSGRGPYNEQFF. CDR3 coding DNA: TGTGCCAGCAGTTACTCGGGGCGGGGCCCCTACAATGAGCAGTTCTTC.

The chain links TRBV12-3 or TRBV12-4 to TRBJ2-2, with D perhaps matching TRBD1 (5 bases). The CDR3 is 15 amino acids. Deletions cut 4 bases from V and 5 bases from J, with 14 bases between. The CDR3 sequence: CASSSWGFLTGELFF. The CDR3 coding sequence is TGTGCCAGCAGTTCGTGGGGCTTCTTGACCGGGGAGCTGTTTTTT.

V is TRBV20-1 and J is TRBJ2-1; tentatively, D is TRBD1 (5 bases). V lost 0 bases and J 6 bases, leaving 18 bases between the germline ends. The CDR3 loop spans 16 amino acids. Germline V lookup: CDR1 DFQATT, CDR2 SNEGSKA (reference sequence). Written as DNA, the CDR3 is TGCAGTGCTAGAGATAACGTCAGGGCTACTGGCAATGAGCAGTTCTTC. Encoded protein: CSARDNVRATGNEQFF.

This clonotype was detected many times. The CDR3 loop is CASSQGTYGYTF. The CDR3 DNA reads as TGTGCCAGCAGCCAAGGGACCTATGGCTACACCTTC. The V call is TRBV7-9, the J call TRBJ1-2; D is perhaps TRBD1 (5 bases). The germline V gene encodes CDR1 SEHNR and CDR2 FQNEAQ (reference sequence). V was shortened by 5 bases and J by 4 bases, with 8 bases between the two germline ends. CDR3 length: 12 residues.

The rearrangement links TRBV10-3 to TRBJ1-2; D is unclear. The CDR3 is made up of 12 amino acids. Trimming removed 3 bases at V and 6 bases at J, with 8 bases between. Germline lookup yields CDR1 ENHRY and CDR2 SYGVKD. CDR3 nucleotide sequence: TGTGCCATCAGTGATTGGGCGAATGGCTACACCTTC. Translating it yields CAISDWANGYTF.

The chain recombines TRBV20-1 with TRBJ2-6; 11 bases line up with TRBD2. The V gene end was trimmed by 6 bases and the J gene end by 4 bases; junction bases not matched to a gene: 5. This CDR3 contains 15 residues. CDR1 and CDR2 from the germline V gene are DFQATT and SNEGSKA (reference sequence). CDR3: CSAVAGGPGANVLTF. CDR3 nucleotides: TGCAGTGCCGTAGCGGGGGGGCCCGGGGCCAACGTCCTGACTTTC.

The genes are TRBV18 and TRBJ1-1; D not resolved. CDR3 length: 15 amino acids. Looked up from germline, CDR1 is KGHSH and CDR2 is LQKENI. Trimming stripped 4 bases from V and 4 bases from J, with 16 bases between. The CDR3 region has the DNA TGTGCCAGCTCACGCCGGGCAAGTGGAGGCACTGAAGCTTTCTTT. It translates to CASSRRASGGTEAFF.

This clonotype appeared a few times. The V call is TRBV15, the J call TRBJ2-7, with D hard to call. Trimming left V 0 bases short and J 3 bases short, with 9 bases between. Germline CDR1 is LNHNV and CDR2 is YYDKDF (reference sequence). This CDR3 region has 14 residues. CDR3 DNA: TGTGCCACCAGCAGAGATCTGGGGAACTACGAGCAGTACGTC. The encoded protein is CATSRDLGNYEQYV.

This clonotype was detected only a few times. J is TRBJ1-2 and V is TRBV24-1; possible D gene TRBD1, 5 bases. With 4 bases removed from V and 7 bases from J, the gap between germline ends came to 18 bases. Germline V gene sequence: CDR1 KGHDR, CDR2 SFDVKD. The CDR3 totals 15 residues. The CDR3 DNA follows: TGTGCCACCAGTGAATCGGGGCAGGGAACGTCTGGCTACACCTTC. It codes for CATSESGQGTSGYTF.

The V gene is TRBV28, the J gene TRBJ2-7, with D tentatively TRBD1 or TRBD2 (5 bases each). The CDR3 runs to 13 residues. Germline-derived CDR1 and CDR2 are MDHEN and SYDVKM. V lost 2 bases, J lost 5 bases, and 10 bases lay in between. This CDR3 reads CASSLDLGDEQYV. CDR3 DNA: TGTGCCAGCAGTTTAGACTTGGGGGACGAGCAGTACGTC.

On this clonotype itself: The junction shows a germline mismatch at one end, possibly a read error. The chain has TRBV7-7 and TRBJ2-5; no clear D gene. The CDR3 loop spans 13 amino acids. Looked up from germline, CDR1 is SSHAT and CDR2 is FNYEAQ (reference sequence). The DNA of the CDR3 is TGTGCTAGCAGCTTAGCTCTACGGGAGACCCAGTACTTC. This gives the protein CASSLALRETQYF.

This clonotype was detected only a few times. The chain links TRBV7-9 to TRBJ2-2; 9 bases map to TRBD2. The length of the CDR3 is 15 residues. The germline V gene encodes CDR1 SEHNR and CDR2 FQNEAQ (reference sequence). Trimming took 5 bases from V and 4 from J; bases not matched to a gene: 5. The CDR3 reads CASSPRRGGTGELFF. CDR3 sequence (DNA): TGTGCCAGCAGCCCCAGGCGGGGGGGCACCGGGGAGCTGTTTTTT.

This clonotype was found a few times. This sequence joins TRBV25-1 and TRBJ2-5, with D perhaps matching TRBD1 (6 bases). The CDR3 is 15 amino acids. The germline gives CDR1 MGHDK, CDR2 SYGVNS. V was pared by 8 bases and J by 0 bases, with 16 bases between. This CDR3 is CASARGQSYQETQYF. The CDR3 region has the DNA TGTGCCAGCGCCCGAGGACAGAGCTACCAAGAGACCCAGTACTTC.

V is TRBV5-1 and J is TRBJ1-1; D is perhaps TRBD1 (6 bases). The V gene's germline CDR1 is SGHRS and CDR2 YFSETQ. Deletions cut 3 bases from V and 3 bases from J, with 15 bases between. The CDR3 has 15 residues. CDR3 coding DNA: TGCGCCAGCAGCTGGGGAAACTCAGGGGACACTGAAGCTTTCTTT. Protein sequence: CASSWGNSGDTEAFF.

The rearrangement links TRBV7-9 to TRBJ2-3; D is possibly TRBD1 or TRBD2 (5 bases each). Germline CDR1 SEHNR, CDR2 FQNEAQ (reference sequence). The CDR3 has 16 amino acids. V was cut by 2 bases and J by 4 bases, with 16 bases left in between. This CDR3 reads CASSLSLRRGADTQYF. CDR3 coding DNA: TGTGCCAGCAGCTTATCGCTACGGCGAGGGGCAGATACGCAGTATTTT. Combining the CDR3 with reference TRBV7-9 and TRBJ2-3 gives the whole variable domain DTGVSQNPRHKITKRGQNVTFRCDPISEHNRLYWYRQTLGQGPEFLTYFQNEAQLEKSRLLSDRFSAERPKGSFSTLEIQRTEQGDSAMYLCASSLSLRRGADTQYFGPGTRLTVL.

A few counts support this clonotype. This chain connects TRBV7-2 to TRBJ2-3; 9 nucleotides agree with TRBD2. This CDR3 is 17 amino acids long. Trimming removed 3 bases from V and 0 bases from J; junction bases left unmatched: 7. Germline V gene sequence: CDR1 SGHTA, CDR2 FQGNSA. The chain's CDR3 is CASSLTRTSDSTDTQYF. CDR3 nucleotide sequence: TGTGCCAGCAGCTTGACACGGACTAGCGACAGCACAGATACGCAGTATTTT.

This clonotype was counted a few times. The V call is TRBV6-1, the J call TRBJ2-4; 9 bases are a match to TRBD1. The junction had 7 bases not matched to a gene; V was cut back by 5 bases and J by 8 bases. This CDR3 contains 14 residues. CDR1 MNHNS and CDR2 SASEGT come from the germline V gene. The CDR3 loop reads CASSRTGAWDIQYF. In nucleotides, the CDR3 is TGTGCCAGCAGTCGGACAGGGGCTTGGGACATTCAGTACTTC.

V and J are TRBV20-1 and TRBJ2-5, with 7 bases matching TRBD1. With 5 bases clipped from V and 2 bases from J, the junction kept 2 bases outside the gene matches. The germline V gene has CDR1 DFQATT and CDR2 SNEGSKA (reference sequence). The CDR3 runs to 12 residues. DNA of the CDR3: TGCAGTGCTTGGGACAGACAAGAGACCCAGTACTTC. Translating gives CSAWDRQETQYF.

There are many counts of this clonotype. This chain connects TRBV5-1 to TRBJ2-5; 9 positions agree with TRBD1. The CDR3 extends over 14 amino acids. Germline loops: CDR1 SGHRS, CDR2 YFSETQ. The junction had 6 bases not matched to a gene; V was cut back by 0 bases and J by 9 bases. The CDR3: CASSLASDRGAQYF. The CDR3 bases are TGCGCCAGCAGCTTGGCCTCGGACAGGGGTGCCCAGTACTTC.

This chain uses TRBV7-9 with TRBJ2-2; 7 nucleotides match TRBD1. CDR1 is SEHNR and CDR2 is FQNEAQ in the germline V gene (reference sequence). The CDR3 has 14 amino acids. V shed 5 bases, J shed 3 bases, and the junction held 3 bases outside the gene matches. The CDR3 DNA is TGTGCCAGCAGCGACAGGGTAGACACCGGGGAGCTGTTTTTT. Protein product: CASSDRVDTGELFF. The full variable domain, rest sourced from reference TRBV7-9 and TRBJ2-2, is DTGVSQNPRHKITKRGQNVTFRCDPISEHNRLYWYRQTLGQGPEFLTYFQNEAQLEKSRLLSDRFSAERPKGSFSTLEIQRTEQGDSAMYLCASSDRVDTGELFFGEGSRLTVL.

This clonotype was recorded at least ten times. J is TRBJ2-2 and V is TRBV10-2; D ambiguous. Germline CDR1 and CDR2: WSHSY and SAAADI. The CDR3 is 14 residues long. V dropped 4 bases and J dropped 7 bases, with 13 bases sitting between them. This chain's CDR3 is CASSGALLVGELFF. Written as DNA, the CDR3 is TGCGCCAGCAGTGGGGCCCTACTCGTCGGGGAGCTGTTTTTT.

This clonotype was seen repeatedly, ten times or more. The J gene is TRBJ1-2, the V gene TRBV3-1; D is uncertain. The germline V gene has CDR1 LGHDT and CDR2 YNNKEL (reference sequence). This CDR3 is built from 12 residues. V gave up 0 bases and J gave up 6 bases, with 5 bases separating them. The CDR3 is CASSQDSNGYTF. For the CDR3, the DNA is TGTGCCAGCAGCCAAGATAGTAATGGCTACACCTTC. Full variable domain (outside the CDR3, taken from reference TRBV3-1 and TRBJ1-2): DTAVSQTPKYLVTQMGNDKSIKCEQNLGHDTMYWYKQDSKKFLKIMFSYNNKELIINETVPNRFSPKSPDKAHLNLHINSLELGDSAVYFCASSQDSNGYTFGSGTRLTVV.

The chain has TRBV5-1 and TRBJ1-5, with D tentatively TRBD1 (5 bases). Trimming pared 0 bases from V and 1 base from J, leaving 14 bases between. Germline CDR1 SGHRS, CDR2 YFSETQ. The CDR3 sequence is 17 residues long. Here the CDR3 reads CASSLGQGGSSNQPQHF. The DNA for the CDR3 is TGCGCCAGCAGCTTGGGTCAGGGAGGTTCAAGCAATCAGCCCCAGCATTTT. Full variable domain (remainder filled in from reference TRBV5-1 and TRBJ1-5): KAGVTQTPRYLIKTRGQQVTLSCSPISGHRSVSWYQQTPGQGLQFLFEYFSETQRNKGNFPGRFSGRQFSNSRSEMNVSTLELGDSALYLCASSLGQGGSSNQPQHFGDGTRLSIL.